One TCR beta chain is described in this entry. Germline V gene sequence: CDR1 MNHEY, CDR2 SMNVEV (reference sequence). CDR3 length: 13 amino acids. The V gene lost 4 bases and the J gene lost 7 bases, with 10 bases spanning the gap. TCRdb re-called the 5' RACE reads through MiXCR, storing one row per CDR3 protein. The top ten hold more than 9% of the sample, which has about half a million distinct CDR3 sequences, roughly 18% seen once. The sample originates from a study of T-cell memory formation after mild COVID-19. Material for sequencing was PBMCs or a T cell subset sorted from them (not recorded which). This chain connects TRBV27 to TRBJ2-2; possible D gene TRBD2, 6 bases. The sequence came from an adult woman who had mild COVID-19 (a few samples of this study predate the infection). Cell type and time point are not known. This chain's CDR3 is CASSWRVDGELFF. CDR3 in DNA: TGTGCCAGCAGTTGGAGGGTTGACGGGGAGCTGTTTTTT.